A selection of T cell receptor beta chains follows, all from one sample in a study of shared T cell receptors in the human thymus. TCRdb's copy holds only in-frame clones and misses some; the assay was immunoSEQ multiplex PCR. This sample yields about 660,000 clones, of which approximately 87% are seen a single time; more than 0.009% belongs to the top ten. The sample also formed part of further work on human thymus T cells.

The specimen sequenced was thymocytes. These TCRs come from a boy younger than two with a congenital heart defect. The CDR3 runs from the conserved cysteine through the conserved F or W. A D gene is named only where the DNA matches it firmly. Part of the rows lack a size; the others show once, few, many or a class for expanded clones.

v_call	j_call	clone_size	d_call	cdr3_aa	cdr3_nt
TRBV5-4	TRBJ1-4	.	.	CASSLVPNEKLFF	TGTGCCAGCAGCTTGGTCCCGAATGAAAAACTGTTTTTT
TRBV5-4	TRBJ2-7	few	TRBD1	CASSTPGQVEQYF	TGTGCCAGCAGCACCCCGGGACAGGTCGAGCAGTACTTC
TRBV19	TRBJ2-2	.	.	CASSWEPNTGELFF	TGTGCCAGTAGCTGGGAGCCGAACACCGGGGAGCTGTTTTTT
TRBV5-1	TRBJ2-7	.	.	CASSFQVHSYEQYF	TGCGCCAGCAGCTTCCAGGTTCATTCCTACGAGCAGTACTTC
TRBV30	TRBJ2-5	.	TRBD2	CAWSGLAGVTETQYF	TGTGCCTGGAGTGGTCTAGCGGGAGTTACCGAGACCCAGTACTTC
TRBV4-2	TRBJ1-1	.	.	CASSQDKGRDTEAFF	TGTGCCAGCAGCCAAGATAAGGGGAGGGACACTGAAGCTTTCTTT
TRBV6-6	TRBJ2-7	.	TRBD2	CASTQSGASYEQYF	TGTGCCAGCACACAAAGCGGGGCTTCCTACGAGCAGTACTTC
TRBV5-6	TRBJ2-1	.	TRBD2	CASSCNKTSGMYNEQFF	TGTGCCAGCAGCTGCAACAAGACTAGCGGGATGTACAATGAGCAGTTCTTC
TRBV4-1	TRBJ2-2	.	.	CASSSRQQPTGELFF	TGCGCCAGCAGCTCACGACAGCAACCCACCGGGGAGCTGTTTTTT
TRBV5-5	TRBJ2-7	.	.	CASSLAGVSYEQYF	TGTGCCAGCAGCTTGGCAGGGGTTAGCTACGAGCAGTACTTC
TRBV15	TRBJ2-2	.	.	CATSRGGVWELFF	TGTGCCACCAGCAGAGGGGGGGTGTGGGAGCTGTTTTTT
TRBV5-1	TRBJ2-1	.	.	CASSLAVPYNEQFF	TGCGCCAGCAGCTTGGCGGTTCCCTACAATGAGCAGTTCTTC
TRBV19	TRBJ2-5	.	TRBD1	CASSIRDRESRETQYF	TGTGCCAGTAGTATCCGGGACAGGGAGAGTCGGGAGACCCAGTACTTC
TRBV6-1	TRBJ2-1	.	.	CASSERSSYNEQFF	TGTGCCAGCAGTGAAAGGAGCTCCTACAATGAGCAGTTCTTC
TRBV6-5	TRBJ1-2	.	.	CASGKGIHYGYTF	TGTGCCAGCGGGAAGGGGATCCACTATGGCTACACCTTC
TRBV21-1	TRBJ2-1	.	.	CASSLQTSGSNEQFF	TGTGCCAGCAGCCTACAGACTAGCGGGAGTAATGAGCAGTTCTTC
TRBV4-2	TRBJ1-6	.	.	CASSQVSGTLHNSPLHF	TGTGCCAGCAGCCAAGTGTCCGGGACACTTCATAATTCACCCCTCCACTTT
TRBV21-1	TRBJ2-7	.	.	CASSKTNRGYEQYF	TGTGCCAGCAGCAAGACTAACAGGGGCTACGAGCAGTACTTC
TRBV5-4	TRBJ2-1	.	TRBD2	CASSVGLAGGTHYNEQFF	TGTGCCAGCAGCGTGGGACTAGCGGGGGGAACCCATTACAATGAGCAGTTCTTC
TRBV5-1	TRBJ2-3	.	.	CASSFSLATDTQYF	TGCGCCAGCAGCTTTAGTCTAGCGACCGATACGCAGTATTTT
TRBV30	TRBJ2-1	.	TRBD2	CAWRLSPRLAGTHNEQFF	TGTGCCTGGAGACTATCCCCCCGACTAGCGGGTACGCACAATGAGCAGTTCTTC
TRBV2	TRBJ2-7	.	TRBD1	CASSEAGQGYEQYF	TGTGCCAGCAGTGAAGCTGGACAGGGTTACGAGCAGTACTTC
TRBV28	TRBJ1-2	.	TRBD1	CASSFRQGPNYGYTF	TGTGCCAGCAGTTTTCGACAGGGGCCTAACTATGGCTACACCTTC
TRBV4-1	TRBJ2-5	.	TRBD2	CASSQAGGLAGGRDQETQYF	TGCGCCAGCAGCCAGGCGGGGGGACTAGCGGGGGGCCGCGATCAAGAGACCCAGTACTTC
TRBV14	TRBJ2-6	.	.	CASSPTFRGSGANVLTF	TGTGCCAGCAGCCCAACTTTTCGGGGCTCTGGGGCCAACGTCCTGACTTTC
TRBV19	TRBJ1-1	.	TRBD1	CASSVLRGLDTEAFF	TGTGCCAGTAGTGTACTAAGGGGGCTGGATACTGAAGCTTTCTTT
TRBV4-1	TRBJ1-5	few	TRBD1	CASSPRQGRNQPQHF	TGCGCCAGCAGCCCTAGACAGGGGCGGAATCAGCCCCAGCATTTT